This section outlines one TCR beta chain sequence together with its context. Its antigen is unknown. The input lacks base qualities; no much larger clone sits a single base away. To estimate absolute template abundance from read counts, synthetic TCR analog templates were spiked into each PCR. The immunoSEQ assay used bias-controlled V and J gene primers to amplify TCRbeta CDR3 regions from genomic DNA. Sequencing of rearranged TCRbeta segments was done at approximately 20X coverage. Per the authors' processing: Sequencing errors were corrected by clustering, and CDR3s were annotated against IMGT so that V, D and J genes could be assigned. Downstream analyses used only productive TCRbeta rearrangements and left out out-of-frame or stop-codon sequences. To compute clonality, Shannon entropy was normalized by the log of the number of unique productive sequences and then subtracted from one. Fisher's exact test with Benjamini-Hochberg correction, at a threshold of adjusted p below 0.01, was used to find clones that differed between time points or between blood and tumor. In its TCRdb copy, this immuneACCESS table keeps in-frame sequences only and misses some clones. Where compared with another copy, unresolved V genes explain less than half of these, and the others have no known cause. The V and J calls and clone size were taken over from that table, and D and trimming were inferred from the DNA. Recorded for this sample are about 120,000 clones; 86% of them occurred a single time. The ten largest clones capture 2.4% of the sample.

This entry is derived from a study of PD-L1 blockade in urothelial cancer (dated by TCRdb to 2017 to 2019). The study in broad terms: Every patient began therapy around 2014 and was given atezolizumab 1,200 mg intravenously every 3 weeks. Nine patients reached durable clinical benefit, while some 19 patients did not. Blood samples gave median yields of around 140,000 T cells and approximately 80,000 unique TCRs, along with a median clonality of about 0.084. Progression-free survival longer than 6 months counted as durable clinical benefit, and TCR features were additionally tested against both progression-free and overall survival. Somatic, immune and clinical correlates of response to PD-L1 blockade with atezolizumab in urothelial cancer were the focus of an exploratory multi-omic analysis. In the same patients who had TCR sequencing, pretreatment tumors also underwent whole exome sequencing and RNA sequencing. Patients had an ECOG performance status of 0 or 1 and had received between 0 and 3 prior chemotherapy regimens. Pretreatment tumor samples, along with matched peripheral blood serially collected before and after atezolizumab treatment, were subjected to TCR sequencing. Blood samples were analyzed at 3 weeks after treatment start (second dose) and at 6 weeks after treatment start. Twenty-nine patients had pretreatment blood TCR-seq, about 25 had at least one posttreatment blood collection, and about 25 had tumor TCR-seq. About nine tenths of the roughly 29 patients were identified as males with urothelial cancer of bladder origin, and a prior smoking history was reported by 18 of 29 patients.

What the research found in general, with its limitations: Improved progression-free and overall survival was associated with having pretreatment peripheral blood TCR clonality below the median. Patients with durable benefit showed greater expansion of tumor-associated TCR clones in peripheral blood 3 weeks after starting treatment (n = 22, p = 0.022). Small sample size (n of about 30) and many exploratory analyses mean the results are intended to be hypothesis-generating.

According to the study, the label for this sample's time point signals: peripheral blood 6 weeks after treatment start. The cohort included 29 patients with locally advanced or metastatic urothelial carcinoma who were treated at Memorial Sloan Kettering on a trial protocol. Peripheral blood mononuclear cells were collected from each patient pretreatment and during treatment, giving between 1 and 8 total time points per patient. The Qiagen DNeasy Blood extraction kit was used to purify genomic DNA from total PBMCs and from tumor samples. PBMCs were collected pretreatment and during treatment, and were isolated and stored as previously described. This material consisted of PBMCs, taken around atezolizumab (anti-PD-L1) treatment. The sequence was obtained from a man aged 45-65 years with urothelial cancer.

The encoded CDR3 is CASSLTDRGRNSPLHF. The DNA sequence reads TGTGCCAGCAGTTTAACAGACAGGGGGCGAAATTCACCCCTCCACTTT. The V and J genes are TRBV27 and TRBJ1-6, with TRBD1 matching 10 junction bases. Trimmed from V: 2 bases; trimmed from J: 7 bases; junction bases lacking a gene match: 5. Based on the germline V gene (reference sequence), the CDR1 and CDR2 sequences are MNHEY and SMNVEV. The CDR3 starts with the cysteine, ends with the phenylalanine, and has 16 residues. Just CDR3 DNA is preserved here, 48 bases in frame from base 1.